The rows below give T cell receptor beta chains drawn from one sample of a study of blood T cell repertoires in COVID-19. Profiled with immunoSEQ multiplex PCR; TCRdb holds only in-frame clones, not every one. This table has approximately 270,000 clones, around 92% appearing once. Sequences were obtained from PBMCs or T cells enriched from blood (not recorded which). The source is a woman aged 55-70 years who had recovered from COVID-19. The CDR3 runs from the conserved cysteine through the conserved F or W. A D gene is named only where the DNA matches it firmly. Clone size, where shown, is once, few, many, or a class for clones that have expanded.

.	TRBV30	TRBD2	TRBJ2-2	CAWRIGRGYENTGELFF	TGTGCCTGGAGAATTGGGCGGGGGTATGAGAACACCGGGGAGCTGTTTTTT
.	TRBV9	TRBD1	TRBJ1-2	CASSVVETGTYGYTF	TGTGCCAGCAGCGTAGTGGAGACAGGGACCTATGGCTACACCTTC
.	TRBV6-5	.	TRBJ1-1	CASRRGQNAEAFF	TGTGCCAGCAGGCGGGGCCAGAATGCTGAAGCTTTCTTT
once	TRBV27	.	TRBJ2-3	CASSSPYGRETGTDTQYF	TGTGCCAGCAGTTCCCCTTACGGGCGGGAAACGGGCACAGATACGCAGTATTTT
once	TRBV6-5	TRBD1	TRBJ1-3	CASRSDRAGNTIYF	TGTGCCAGCAGGTCCGACAGGGCCGGAAACACCATATATTTT
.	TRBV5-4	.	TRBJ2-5	CASSLDSRETQYF	TGTGCCAGCAGCTTAGATAGTCGAGAGACCCAGTACTTC
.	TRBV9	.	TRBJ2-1	CASSPDTGSSYNEQFF	TGTGCCAGCAGCCCCGACACGGGAAGCTCCTACAATGAGCAGTTCTTC
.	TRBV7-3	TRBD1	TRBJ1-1	CASSGQGNTEAFF	TGTGCCAGCAGCGGACAGGGGAACACTGAAGCTTTCTTT
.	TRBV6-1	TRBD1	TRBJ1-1	CASSEPGGNTEAFF	TGTGCCAGCAGTGAACCAGGGGGGAACACTGAAGCTTTCTTT
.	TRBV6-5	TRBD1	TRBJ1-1	CASTFQGADTEAFF	TGTGCCAGCACCTTCCAGGGGGCGGACACTGAAGCTTTCTTT
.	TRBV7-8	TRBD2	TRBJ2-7	CASSLAATSLYEQYF	TGTGCCAGCAGCCTAGCGGCGACTAGCCTCTACGAGCAGTACTTC
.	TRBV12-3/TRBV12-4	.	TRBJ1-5	CASTIGSNQPQHF	TGTGCCAGCACCATCGGGAGCAATCAGCCCCAGCATTTT
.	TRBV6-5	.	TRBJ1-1	CVAAGATEAFF	TGTGTCGCGGCAGGGGCCACTGAAGCTTTCTTT
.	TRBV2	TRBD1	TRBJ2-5	CASSATGVGETQYF	TGTGCCAGCAGCGCTACAGGGGTTGGAGAGACCCAGTACTTC
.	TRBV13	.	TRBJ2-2	CASSLAKTVYTGELFF	TGTGCCAGCAGCTTAGCCAAGACAGTGTACACCGGGGAGCTGTTTTTT
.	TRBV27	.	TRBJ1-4	CASSHDLQGYNEKLFF	TGTGCCAGCAGCCACGATCTCCAGGGTTATAATGAAAAACTGTTTTTT
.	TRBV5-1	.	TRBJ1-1	CASSDGDGNTEAFF	TGCGCCAGCAGCGACGGAGACGGGAACACTGAAGCTTTCTTT
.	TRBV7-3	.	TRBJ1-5	CATRQYSNQPQHF	TGTGCCACCCGACAGTATAGCAATCAGCCCCAGCATTTT
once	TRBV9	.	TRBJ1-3	CASSDSGHPDRNTIYF	TGTGCCAGCAGCGATTCGGGACATCCCGACAGGAACACCATATATTTT
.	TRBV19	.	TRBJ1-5	CASSIGGYSNQPQHF	TGTGCCAGTAGTATAGGAGGGTATAGCAATCAGCCCCAGCATTTT
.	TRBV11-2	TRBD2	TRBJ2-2	CASSLAAGGARTGELFF	TGTGCCAGCAGCTTAGCGGCGGGGGGGGCGCGCACCGGGGAGCTGTTTTTT
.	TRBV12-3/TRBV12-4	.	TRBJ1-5	CASSLQGKQPQHF	TGTGCCAGCAGTTTACAGGGAAAACAGCCCCAGCATTTT
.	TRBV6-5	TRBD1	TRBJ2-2	CAASGQVPFGELFF	TGTGCCGCCTCCGGACAGGTGCCGTTCGGAGAGCTGTTTTTT
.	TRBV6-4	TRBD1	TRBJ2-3	CASSDSAGGPTDTQYF	TGTGCCAGCAGTGACTCGGCAGGGGGCCCCACAGATACGCAGTATTTT
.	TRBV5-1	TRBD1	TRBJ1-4	CASSLGQGHEKLFF	TGCGCCAGCAGCCTTGGACAGGGACATGAAAAACTGTTTTTT
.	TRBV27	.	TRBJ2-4	CASSLASGGVQYF	TGTGCCAGCAGTTTAGCTAGTGGAGGTGTTCAGTACTTC
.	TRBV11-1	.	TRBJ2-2	CASSKGGNTGELFF	TGTGCCAGCAGCAAAGGAGGGAACACCGGGGAGCTGTTTTTT
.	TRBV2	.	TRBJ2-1	CATGLQVNEQFF	TGTGCCACCGGCCTTCAGGTCAATGAGCAGTTCTTC
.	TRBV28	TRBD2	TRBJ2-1	CASTSGGGYNEQFF	TGTGCCAGCACTAGCGGGGGAGGGTACAATGAGCAGTTCTTC
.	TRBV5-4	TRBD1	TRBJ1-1	CASRTTGGRIPKAFF	TGTGCCAGCAGAACGACAGGGGGCCGAATCCCTAAAGCTTTCTTT
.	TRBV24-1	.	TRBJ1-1	CATSDPRRGDTEAFF	TGTGCCACCAGTGACCCCCGACGGGGGGACACTGAAGCTTTCTTT
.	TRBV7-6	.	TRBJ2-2	CASSPPLGDGYTGELFF	TGTGCCAGCAGCCCCCCGTTGGGAGACGGCTACACCGGGGAGCTGTTTTTT
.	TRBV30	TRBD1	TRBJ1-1	CAWSVGTGNTEAFF	TGTGCCTGGAGTGTCGGGACAGGTAACACTGAAGCTTTCTTT
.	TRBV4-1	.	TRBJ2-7	CASSTTSSYEQYF	TGCGCCAGCTCTACTACGAGCTCCTACGAGCAGTACTTC
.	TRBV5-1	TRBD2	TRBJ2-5	CASSTSGRSQETQYF	TGCGCCAGCAGTACTAGCGGGAGGAGTCAAGAGACCCAGTACTTC
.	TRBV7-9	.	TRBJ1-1	CASSLYPGVANTEAFF	TGTGCCAGCAGCTTATACCCCGGGGTGGCGAACACTGAAGCTTTCTTT
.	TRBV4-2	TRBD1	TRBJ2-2	CASSQPGQGNTGELFF	TGTGCCAGCAGCCAGCCGGGACAGGGGAACACCGGGGAGCTGTTTTTT
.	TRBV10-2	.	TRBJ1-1	CASSEYRQATEAFF	TGCGCCAGCAGTGAATACAGACAGGCCACTGAAGCTTTCTTT
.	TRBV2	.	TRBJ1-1	CASSQGDTEAFF	TGTGCCAGCTCGCAGGGTGACACTGAAGCTTTCTTT
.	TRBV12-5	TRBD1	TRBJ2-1	CASGPTGYNEQFF	TGTGCTAGTGGCCCGACAGGGTACAATGAGCAGTTCTTC
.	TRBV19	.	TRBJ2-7	CASSLRDNPYEQYF	TGTGCCAGTTCACTCCGGGACAATCCCTACGAGCAGTACTTC
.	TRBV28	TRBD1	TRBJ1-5	CASSLGQYQPQHF	TGTGCCAGCAGTTTGGGACAGTATCAGCCCCAGCATTTT
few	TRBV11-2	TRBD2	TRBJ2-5	CASSPGLAGETQYF	TGTGCCAGCAGCCCAGGACTAGCGGGGGAGACCCAGTACTTC
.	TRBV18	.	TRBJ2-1	CASSPPEGSSYNEQFF	TGTGCCAGCTCACCACCGGAGGGAAGCTCCTACAATGAGCAGTTCTTC
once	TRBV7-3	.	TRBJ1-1	CASSTQMNTEAFF	TGTGCCAGCAGCACCCAGATGAACACTGAAGCTTTCTTT
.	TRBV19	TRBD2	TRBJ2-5	CASRSGAGYLQETQYF	TGTGCCAGTAGAAGCGGGGCGGGATATCTTCAAGAGACCCAGTACTTC
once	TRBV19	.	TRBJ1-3	CATMRAGASGNTIYF	TGTGCCACCATGAGAGCAGGGGCCTCTGGAAACACCATATATTTT
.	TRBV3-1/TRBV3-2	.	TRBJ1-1	CASSRRAADTEAFF	TGTGCCAGCAGCCGGCGAGCGGCAGACACTGAAGCTTTCTTT
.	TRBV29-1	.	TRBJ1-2	CSVEDRDRPNYGYTF	TGCAGCGTTGAAGATCGTGACAGACCCAACTATGGCTACACCTTC
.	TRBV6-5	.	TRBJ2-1	CASSFERLLSYNEQFF	TGTGCCAGCAGTTTCGAAAGACTTCTCTCCTACAATGAGCAGTTCTTC
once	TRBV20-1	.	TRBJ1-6	CSASGQRGNSPLHF	TGCAGTGCTAGTGGACAGCGGGGTAATTCACCCCTCCACTTT
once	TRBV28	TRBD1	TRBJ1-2	CASSSNPDRANYGYTF	TGTGCCAGCAGTTCGAACCCGGACAGGGCGAACTATGGCTACACCTTC
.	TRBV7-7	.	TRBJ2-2	CASSHDRPNTGELFF	TGTGCTAGCAGCCACGACAGACCGAACACCGGGGAGCTGTTTTTT
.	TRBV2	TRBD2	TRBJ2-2	CAIRILAGGENTGELFF	TGTGCCATCCGGATACTAGCGGGGGGCGAGAACACCGGGGAGCTGTTTTTT
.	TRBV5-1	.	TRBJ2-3	CASSADPGTDTQYF	TGCGCCAGCTCGGCGGATCCGGGCACAGATACGCAGTATTTT
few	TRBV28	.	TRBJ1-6	CASNTQSLRTLHF	TGTGCCAGCAATACTCAGTCGCTGAGGACCCTCCACTTT
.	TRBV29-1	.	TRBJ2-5	CSAAGGGETQYF	TGCAGCGCCGCCGGGGGTGGAGAGACCCAGTACTTC